Shown below are 9 T cell receptor beta chains from a single sample sequenced in a study of blood T cell repertoires in COVID-19 (dated by TCRdb to the early 2020s). The library was generated by the immunoSEQ multiplex PCR assay. The table was pulled from immuneACCESS by TCRdb, which kept in-frame rearrangements only. Such tables lose some clones; where checked, under half of the loss comes from unresolved V genes, and the rest has no known cause. This sample has 400,000 to 500,000 clones in its table, and 75% to 90% of those were observed once. Clones ranked in the top ten supply around 1.4% of the sample. Sequencing was carried out using peripheral blood. Source of these receptors: a woman in her 30s with active or convalescent COVID-19.

The V call is TRBV25-1, the J call TRBJ1-2, with D perhaps matching TRBD1 (6 bases). With 5 bases removed from V and 4 bases from J, the gap between germline ends came to 23 bases. Germline V gene lookup returns CDR1 MGHDK and CDR2 SYGVNS. The CDR3 totals 17 residues. The CDR3: CASSTGTTSLPSYGYTF. CDR3 nucleotide sequence: TGTGCCAGCAGTACCGGGACAACTTCCCTACCATCCTATGGCTACACCTTC.

CDR3 nucleotides: TGTGCCAGCAGCGTTAGCGGGAGTAGCTCCTACAATGAGCAGTTCTTC. Translation: CASSVSGSSSYNEQFF. The V and J genes are TRBV11-2 and TRBJ2-1, with 9 positions matching TRBD2. The CDR3 has 16 residues. Germline CDR1 SGHAT, CDR2 FQNNGV. The ends lost 5 bases at V and 0 bases at J; junction bases unmatched: 5.

This clone appeared a single time. CDR3 region: CASSLAEGGNEQFF. The CDR3 nucleotides read TGTGCCAGCAGCTTGGCTGAGGGAGGGAATGAGCAGTTCTTC. The chain is built from TRBV5-5 and TRBJ2-1, with 7 positions matching TRBD2. V shed 0 bases, J shed 7 bases, and the junction held 4 bases outside the gene matches. The CDR3 runs 14 residues. CDR1 SGHKS and CDR2 YYEKEE come from the germline V gene (reference sequence).

The chain uses TRBV19 and TRBJ1-5; 7 nucleotides align to TRBD1. CDR1 and CDR2 (germline): LNHDA, SQIVND (reference sequence). Losses at the gene ends were 3 bases for V and 3 bases for J; bases not matched to a gene: 2. The CDR3 consists of 14 residues. Written as DNA, the CDR3 is TGTGCCAGTAGTATTACAGGGGTCAATCAGCCCCAGCATTTT. This translates into CASSITGVNQPQHF.

In nucleotides, the CDR3 is TGTGCCAGCAGTTTAATTGCAGGTACCCATCAGCCCCAGCATTTT. Protein: CASSLIAGTHQPQHF. The V call is TRBV27, the J call TRBJ1-5, with D hard to call. Germline V gene sequence: CDR1 MNHEY, CDR2 SMNVEV (reference sequence). V was trimmed by 2 bases and J by 5 bases, leaving 13 bases between them. There are 15 residues in the CDR3.

This sequence joins TRBV7-9 and TRBJ1-3, with no clear D. V lost 4 bases to trimming and J lost 6 bases, with 10 bases between them. CDR1 and CDR2 (germline): SEHNR, FQNEAQ (reference sequence). This CDR3 region has 13 residues. CDR3 DNA sequence: TGTGCCAGCAGCTCCCCAGGAAAAAACACCATATATTTT. It encodes CASSSPGKNTIYF.

The chain has TRBV9 and TRBJ1-5, with D unresolved. Germline lookup yields CDR1 SGDLS and CDR2 YYNGEE. The CDR3 has 14 residues. Trimming cost V 0 bases and J 3 bases, with 7 bases left between them. This CDR3 is CASSVGLDNQPQHF. For the CDR3, the DNA is TGTGCCAGCAGCGTAGGACTCGACAATCAGCCCCAGCATTTT.

The CDR3 nucleotides read TGTGCCAGCAGCCCATATACTACCTACGAGCAGTACTTC. Encoded protein: CASSPYTTYEQYF. V usage is TRBV7-2 and J usage is TRBJ2-7; D unclear. The CDR3 extends over 13 amino acids. Trimming stripped 5 bases from V and 2 bases from J, with 10 bases between. Germline loops: CDR1 SGHTA, CDR2 FQGNSA.

The chain combines TRBV7-7 with TRBJ2-2; possible D gene TRBD1, 6 bases. Germline assignment: CDR1 SSHAT and CDR2 FNYEAQ (reference sequence). V lost 6 bases, J lost 3 bases, and 11 bases lay in between. This CDR3 comprises 14 residues. The CDR3 here is CASRLNRDTGELFF. As DNA, the CDR3 is TGTGCCAGCAGGCTGAACAGGGACACCGGGGAGCTGTTTTTT.